Detailed here is one TCR beta chain. The target antigen is unknown. The sample comes from a study of PD-1 blockade in classical Hodgkin lymphoma. The study's findings and limits: Reports indicated that newly diagnosed patients had lower baseline TCR diversity than healthy donors did. By C4D1, CD4+ diversity increased significantly, especially in complete responders.

Sequencing was performed with immunoSEQ multiplex PCR; in TCRdb, only in-frame clones are kept and a portion is missing. Found here are 30,000 to 40,000 clones, 76% of them singletons; the top ten hold approximately 15%. Relapse after autologous stem cell transplantation occurred in every patient, and brentuximab vedotin exposure varied. Germline CDR1 and CDR2: SGHDT and YYEEEE. V dropped 2 bases and J dropped 2 bases, with 14 bases sitting between them. CDR3 size: 16 residues. The V gene is TRBV5-6, the J gene TRBJ1-5; tentatively, D is TRBD1 (6 bases). Sequencing used peripheral blood mononuclear cells (PBMCs), obtained before the second cycle of nivolumab. This sequence originates from a human donor with classical Hodgkin lymphoma. The CDR3 coding sequence is TGTGCCAGCAGCTTCGGGGGCTGGGGAGGCAATCAGCCCCAGCATTTT. This codes for CASSFGGWGGNQPQHF.